The T cell receptor beta chain described here comes from a study of T cell repertoires in cytomegalovirus infection. On the study more broadly: The public TCR beta signatures pointed to both CMV infection and matching HLA type.

TCRdb fed the reads into MiXCR, producing one record per CDR3 protein. This sample has about 190,000 distinct CDR3 sequences, with approximately 30% found just once. V gave up 7 bases and J gave up 5 bases, with 14 bases separating them. CDR3 length: 13 amino acids. Germline V CDR1 and CDR2: LNHNV, YYDKDF (reference sequence). The study, taken as a whole, reports: HLA-C-restricted CMV clonotypes gave the most frequent clonotype in two of eight donors.

About this clonotype itself: Its target is not known.

The chain has TRBV15 and TRBJ1-1; the D is unclear. Sequenced input: PBMCs. The TCR sequence derives from a human donor in good health (CMV status not recorded). Some clones in this sample may be carry-over from other donors' samples. In nucleotides, the CDR3 is TGTGCCACCACCCAAGGAAGGGAAACTGAAGCTTTCTTT. This encodes CATTQGRETEAFF.